Following are 27 T cell receptor beta chains from one sample sequenced in a study of T-cell reconstitution after alpha-beta-depleted transplantation in children. Unique molecular identifiers were built into the TCRbeta library. TCRdb reprocessed the PCR reads via MiXCR and lists one record per CDR3 protein. Among 700,000 to 950,000 distinct CDR3 sequences, about 15% were seen once, and the ten largest hold under 6%. The specimen comprised PBMCs, mostly from graft donor cells, sampled 360 days after TCRalphabeta/CD19-depleted stem cell transplant. The receptor source for this set is a male patient between 10 and 17 years old who had a stem cell transplant for acute lymphoblastic leukemia, so the T cells may come from the graft donor.

This clonotype has ten or more counts. CDR3 residues: CASSLAGLAYEQYF. DNA for the CDR3: TGTGCCAGCAGTTTGGCGGGACTAGCTTACGAGCAGTACTTC. V is TRBV28 and J is TRBJ2-7; 9 nucleotides line up with TRBD2. This CDR3 comprises 14 residues. V lost 3 bases to trimming and J lost 4 bases; unmatched junction nucleotides: 4. The germline gives CDR1 MDHEN, CDR2 SYDVKM.

The gene calls are TRBV18 and TRBJ2-1, with D maybe TRBD2 (5 bases). This CDR3 has 13 residues. Trimming took 0 bases from V and 12 from J, leaving 12 bases between them. Germline CDR1 is KGHSH and CDR2 is LQKENI. CDR3 loop: CASSPPGVEGQFF. The CDR3 DNA follows: TGTGCCAGCTCACCACCGGGAGTAGAAGGGCAGTTCTTC.

This clonotype was counted a few times. V and J are TRBV15 and TRBJ2-3; no definite D call. Germline V lookup: CDR1 LNHNV, CDR2 YYDKDF (reference sequence). There are 12 residues in the CDR3. With 6 bases removed from V and 0 bases from J, the gap between germline ends came to 4 bases. The CDR3 loop is CATRLSTDTQYF. The CDR3 DNA is TGTGCCACCAGACTAAGCACAGATACGCAGTATTTT.

This clonotype was counted at least ten times. The chain employs TRBV9 and TRBJ2-1; D gene unclear. The CDR3 is 13 residues long. CDR1 and CDR2 (germline): SGDLS, YYNGEE. V dropped 0 bases and J dropped 6 bases, with 7 bases sitting between them. DNA for the CDR3: TGTGCCAGCAGCGTAGGGGCCCTCAATGAGCAGTTCTTC. Its protein product is CASSVGALNEQFF.

Only a few counts were recorded for this clonotype. The chain combines TRBV27 with TRBJ2-5; D gene uncertain. V was shortened by 5 bases and J by 3 bases, with 10 bases between the two germline ends. The germline gives CDR1 MNHEY, CDR2 SMNVEV (reference sequence). This CDR3 spans 13 amino acids. DNA for the CDR3: TGTGCCAGCAGTCCGTACTCAAAAGAGACCCAGTACTTC. It specifies CASSPYSKETQYF.

This clonotype was observed a few times. The CDR3 region is CSASLSGEGRETQYF. CDR3 nucleotide sequence: TGCAGTGCTAGCCTTAGCGGGGAGGGGCGGGAGACCCAGTACTTC. V gene TRBV20-1 combines with J gene TRBJ2-5, with TRBD2 matching over 8 bases. CDR1 is DFQATT, CDR2 SNEGSKA, per germline (reference sequence). This CDR3 has 15 amino acids. J gave up 5 bases and V 3 bases, and 11 bases lay outside the gene matches.

The chain links TRBV15 to TRBJ2-3; 13 bases fit TRBD2. Germline CDR1 is LNHNV and CDR2 is YYDKDF (reference sequence). The CDR3 totals 19 residues. The trim removed 0 bases at V and 7 bases at J, leaving 13 bases unmatched. This chain's CDR3 is CATSRDKAQGLAGLYTQYF. The DNA of the CDR3 is TGTGCCACCAGCAGAGATAAGGCCCAGGGACTAGCGGGATTGTATACGCAGTATTTT.

This rearrangement joins TRBV27 to TRBJ2-7, with 9 bases lining up with TRBD2. V shed 8 bases and J 11 bases; nucleotides not matched to a gene: 16. In germline, CDR1 is MNHEY, CDR2 SMNVEV (reference sequence). The CDR3 spans 14 residues. Here the CDR3 reads CASVRLAGGWKEYF. CDR3 DNA: TGTGCCAGCGTACGGTTGGCGGGAGGGTGGAAGGAGTACTTC.

This rearrangement joins TRBV6-6 to TRBJ1-2; 7 bases map to TRBD1. The V segment lost 7 bases and the J segment 6 bases; nucleotides outside the gene matches: 5. CDR1 is MNHNY, CDR2 SVGAGI, per germline (reference sequence). The CDR3 totals 12 residues. CDR3 DNA sequence: TGTGCCAGCACTACCACAGGGGATGGCTACACCTTC. Translation: CASTTTGDGYTF.

This clonotype was observed once. The rearrangement uses TRBV18 and TRBJ2-2; unclear D gene. This CDR3 region has 12 residues. The germline V gene has CDR1 KGHSH and CDR2 LQKENI. Trimming removed 8 bases at V and 5 bases at J, with 9 bases between. The CDR3 nucleotides read TGTGCCAGCCACGTGGGGACCGGGGAGCTGTTTTTT. This translates into CASHVGTGELFF.

J is TRBJ2-5 and V is TRBV4-2; TRBD2 agrees at 10 bases. The V segment lost 3 bases and the J segment 1 base; nucleotides outside the gene matches: 20. The length of the CDR3 is 21 residues. Germline CDR1 is LGHNA and CDR2 is YNFKEQ. The CDR3 loop reads CASSQQKRGLAGAGIQETQYF. In DNA form, the CDR3 reads TGTGCCAGCAGCCAGCAAAAGAGAGGCCTAGCGGGAGCGGGGATCCAAGAGACCCAGTACTTC.

This clonotype was counted only a few times. Germline is not matched at one junction end, which may reflect a read error. The chain joins TRBV5-4 to TRBJ2-4; the D gene is possibly TRBD2 (5 bases). The germline V gene has CDR1 SGHNT and CDR2 YYREEE (reference sequence). The CDR3 sequence is 14 residues long. The CDR3 is CASSRGVAENIQYF. In DNA form, the CDR3 reads TGTGCCAGCAGCCGGGGAGTAGCCGAAAACATTCAGTACTTC.

This clonotype showed up just a few times. The rearrangement joins TRBV12-3 or TRBV12-4 to TRBJ1-5; D possibly corresponds to TRBD1 (6 bases). This CDR3 has 14 residues. Trimming took off 4 bases at V and 7 bases at J, with 14 bases between the two ends. The CDR3 sequence is CASSYTGFRQPQHF. The CDR3 region has the DNA TGTGCCAGCAGTTACACAGGGTTTCGCCAGCCCCAGCATTTT.

In this sample, this clonotype turned up many times. The J gene is TRBJ2-7, the V gene TRBV29-1; 11 positions agree with TRBD2. Trimming removed 6 bases from V and 3 bases from J; junction bases left unmatched: 13. The germline gives CDR1 SQVTM, CDR2 ANQGSEA. The CDR3 consists of 16 residues. The CDR3 coding sequence is TGCAGCGTCCTCCAGGTGGGAACTAGCGGGAGCTACGAGCAGTACTTC. Translated: CSVLQVGTSGSYEQYF.

This chain joins TRBV27 and TRBJ2-1; no reliable D call. The V end was cut by 6 bases, the J end by 5 bases, with 11 bases between. Germline loops: CDR1 MNHEY, CDR2 SMNVEV (reference sequence). The CDR3 sequence is 13 residues long. In DNA, the CDR3 is TGTGCCAGCAGCCCGCCTACGGACAATGAGCAGTTCTTC. Translated: CASSPPTDNEQFF.

This chain links TRBV29-1 with TRBJ2-3; 12 bases map to TRBD2. The CDR3 covers 17 residues. The V and J ends lost 6 bases and 3 bases, in that order; junction bases with no gene match: 13. Germline V gene lookup returns CDR1 SQVTM and CDR2 ANQGSEA. This CDR3 is CSVSPRTSGVVTDTQYF. The CDR3 DNA follows: TGCAGCGTATCCCCACGGACTAGCGGGGTAGTGACAGATACGCAGTATTTT.

This clonotype was recorded many times. This chain links TRBV4-1 with TRBJ2-1; 9 bases line up with TRBD2. Germline trimming cut 3 bases from V and 3 bases from J; bases unmatched to any gene: 3. CDR3 size: 15 residues. Germline CDR1 MGHRA, CDR2 YSYEKL. In nucleotides, the CDR3 is TGCGCCAGCAGCCATCGGACTAGCGACTACAATGAGCAGTTCTTC. Translation: CASSHRTSDYNEQFF.

The chain couples TRBV20-1 to TRBJ2-1; D is undetermined. V was trimmed by 2 bases and J by 0 bases, leaving 14 bases between them. The CDR3 spans 16 residues. From germline, CDR1 is DFQATT and CDR2 SNEGSKA (reference sequence). The CDR3 DNA sequence: TGCAGTGCTAGACCGACTTACTTCAGCTCCTACAATGAGCAGTTCTTC. This codes for CSARPTYFSSYNEQFF.

The rearrangement uses TRBV4-1 and TRBJ2-3; D is unclear. This CDR3 has 14 amino acids. V shed 1 base and J shed 4 bases, with 9 bases lying between them. The germline CDR1 and CDR2 sequences are MGHRA and YSYEKL. The CDR3 sequence is CASSQGPFPDTQYF. In DNA, the CDR3 is TGCGCCAGCAGCCAAGGTCCCTTCCCAGATACGCAGTATTTT.

This clonotype has only a few counts. J is TRBJ2-3 and V is TRBV10-1, with D possibly TRBD2 on 6 matching bases. The CDR3 totals 16 residues. Trimming removed 2 bases from V and 2 bases from J, with 14 bases in between. Looked up from germline, CDR1 is WNHNN and CDR2 is SYGVQD (reference sequence). The CDR3 nucleotides are TGCGCCAGCAGTGAGCCTCCGCGGGGCAACACAGATACGCAGTATTTT. It codes for CASSEPPRGNTDTQYF.

V usage is TRBV7-8 and J usage is TRBJ2-7; a weak D match, TRBD2 (6 bases). The CDR3 covers 13 residues. CDR1 and CDR2 (germline): SGHVS, FQNEAQ. Trimming took off 1 base at V and 5 bases at J, with 9 bases between the two ends. The CDR3 spells CASSLVPGDEQYF. The DNA for the CDR3 is TGTGCCAGCAGCTTAGTTCCGGGGGACGAGCAGTACTTC.

The V call is TRBV7-9, the J call TRBJ2-1; a weak D match, TRBD2 (5 bases). The CDR3 length is 16 residues. Germline V lookup: CDR1 SEHNR, CDR2 FQNEAQ (reference sequence). V was shortened by 8 bases and J by 7 bases, with 24 bases between the two germline ends. CDR3 sequence reads: CASAEGISGSRNEQFF. The CDR3 DNA reads as TGTGCCAGCGCCGAGGGTATATCGGGGAGTCGGAATGAGCAGTTCTTC.

The chain links TRBV9 to TRBJ2-7, with D perhaps TRBD1 (5 bases). This CDR3 region has 15 residues. Trimming removed 0 bases from V and 5 bases from J, with 15 bases in between. The germline V gene has CDR1 SGDLS and CDR2 YYNGEE. CDR3 coding DNA: TGTGCCAGCAGCGTAGATTCGTCCAGGGCCCACGAGCAGTACTTC. Translating gives CASSVDSSRAHEQYF.

The chain combines TRBV4-1 with TRBJ2-3, with TRBD2 identical over 8 bases. The CDR3 spans 16 residues. Germline V gives CDR1 MGHRA, CDR2 YSYEKL. Trimming took 1 base from V and 5 from J; bases not matched to a gene: 8. CDR3 coding DNA: TGCGCCAGCAGCCAAGTTATAGCGGGATTTGGAGATACGCAGTATTTT. This translates into CASSQVIAGFGDTQYF.

The chain is built from TRBV7-3 and TRBJ2-3; D is uncertain. Between the trimmed V and J ends, which lost 5 bases and 8 bases, there was a span of 20 bases. Looked up from germline, CDR1 is SGHTA and CDR2 is FQGTGA. There are 15 residues in the CDR3. CDR3 region: CASSLSGPQSPTQYF. CDR3 in DNA: TGTGCCAGCAGCCTATCCGGGCCCCAAAGTCCTACGCAGTATTTT.

This clonotype came up a few times. The chain joins TRBV7-9 to TRBJ2-5; possibly TRBD2 for D (6 bases). Germline lookup yields CDR1 SEHNR and CDR2 FQNEAQ (reference sequence). The CDR3 totals 12 residues. Trimming pared 3 bases from V and 11 bases from J, leaving 13 bases between. The CDR3: CASSFPRGNQYF. The CDR3 nucleotides are TGTGCCAGCAGCTTTCCCCGGGGGAATCAGTACTTC.

This chain connects TRBV5-4 to TRBJ2-1, with TRBD1 as a possible D gene (5 bases). The V end was cut by 2 bases, the J end by 6 bases, with 21 bases between. This CDR3 is 17 amino acids long. Germline values: CDR1 SGHNT, CDR2 YYREEE (reference sequence). This CDR3 reads CASSFSLQGLWLNEQFF. CDR3 DNA: TGTGCCAGCAGCTTCTCTCTGCAGGGCTTATGGCTCAATGAGCAGTTCTTC.